The TCR beta chain described here comes from a study of control samples from healthy donors and cancer patients (dated by TCRdb to 2018 to 2020). In this sample, this clone turned up once. The antigen this receptor binds is unknown. Per-base qualities were not stored, and no clone one base away is much larger. CDR1 and CDR2, per the germline V gene (reference sequence), are MNHEY and SMNVEV. From the cysteine through the phenylalanine, the CDR3 covers 13 amino acids. Only the CDR3 DNA is retained, 39 bases long and in frame from the first base. V lost 0 bases and J lost 7 bases; the stretch between them is 7 bases long. Libraries were constructed by the immunoSEQ multiplex PCR assay. In its TCRdb copy, this immuneACCESS table keeps in-frame sequences only and misses some clones. Where compared with another copy, unresolved V genes explain less than half of these, and the others have no known cause. The sample contains around 180,000 clones, about 90% of them found a single time. The top ten clones comprise over 4% of the sample.

This TCR came from a woman in her 30s in good health. Input material: blood. The rearranged chain carries TRBV27 and TRBJ1-5; confidence is insufficient to name the D gene. Here is the DNA: TGTGCCAGCAGTTTATCAGCCGGGCAGCCCCAGCATTTT. Protein translation: CASSLSAGQPQHF.